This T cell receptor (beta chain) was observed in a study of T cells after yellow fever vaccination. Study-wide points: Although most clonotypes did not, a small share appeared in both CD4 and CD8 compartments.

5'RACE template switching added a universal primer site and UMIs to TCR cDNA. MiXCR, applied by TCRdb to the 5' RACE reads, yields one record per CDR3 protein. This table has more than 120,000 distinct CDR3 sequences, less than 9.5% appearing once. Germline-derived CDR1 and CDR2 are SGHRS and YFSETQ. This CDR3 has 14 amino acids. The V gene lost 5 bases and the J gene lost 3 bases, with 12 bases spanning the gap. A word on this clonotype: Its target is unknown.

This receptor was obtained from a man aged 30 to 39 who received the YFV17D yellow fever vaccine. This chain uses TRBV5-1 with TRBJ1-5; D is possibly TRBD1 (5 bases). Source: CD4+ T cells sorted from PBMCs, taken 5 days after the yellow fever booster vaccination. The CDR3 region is CASRPGRTNQPQHF. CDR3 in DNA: TGCGCCAGCAGGCCGGGACGGACCAATCAGCCCCAGCATTTT.